Listed below are T cell receptor beta chains from one sample, sequenced in a study of cytomegalovirus exposure and HLA in healthy donors. The method was immunoSEQ multiplex PCR; TCRdb's version includes in-frame clones alone and lacks a portion of them. In the table there are roughly 100,000 clones, 60% to 85% of which are singletons. Sequences were obtained from PBMCs. These receptors were taken from a man over 45 in good health and CMV-seropositive. Each CDR3 is given with its conserved first and last residue. The D gene is left open where the match is weak. Only part of the rows carry a size: once, few, many, or a class if the clone is expanded.

D gene: -; clone size: -; V gene: TRBV25-1; CDR3 protein: CASTEQGFGYTEAFF
D gene: -; clone size: -; V gene: TRBV10-2; CDR3 protein: CASSDGSNEKLFF
D gene: -; clone size: -; V gene: TRBV2; CDR3 protein: CASTEGWGRSLANYGYTF
D gene: -; clone size: -; V gene: TRBV5-5; CDR3 protein: CASSLTSATDNSPLHF
D gene: -; clone size: -; V gene: TRBV7-9; CDR3 protein: CASSLASGWTEAFF
D gene: -; clone size: -; V gene: TRBV2; CDR3 protein: CASSEYRGETQYF
D gene: TRBD2; clone size: few; V gene: TRBV7-2; CDR3 protein: CASSSRVGGRAYEQYF
D gene: -; clone size: -; V gene: TRBV18; CDR3 protein: CASSQNGHWDSEAFF
D gene: TRBD1; clone size: -; V gene: TRBV19; CDR3 protein: CASSLQGLLLAKNIQYF
D gene: -; clone size: -; V gene: TRBV28; CDR3 protein: CASRLSGNGELFF
D gene: -; clone size: -; V gene: TRBV7-9; CDR3 protein: CSSSSRLAGQNTDTQYF
D gene: TRBD2; clone size: -; V gene: TRBV4-2; CDR3 protein: CASSQPGLAVIPSYEQYF
D gene: TRBD1; clone size: -; V gene: TRBV6-1; CDR3 protein: CASRQGAGQPQHF
D gene: TRBD1; clone size: -; V gene: TRBV7-9; CDR3 protein: CSSSLGQGLGTYEQYF
D gene: -; clone size: -; V gene: TRBV11-2; CDR3 protein: CASSKSPDSQETQYF
D gene: TRBD1; clone size: -; V gene: TRBV2; CDR3 protein: CASSVAQGAPTDTQYF
D gene: TRBD2; clone size: -; V gene: TRBV7-9; CDR3 protein: CAVLPGLAGNEQFF
D gene: -; clone size: once; V gene: TRBV12-5; CDR3 protein: CASGTQGGIYNEQFF